This record covers a single T cell receptor (beta chain). Its target is not known. Assay used: immunoSEQ multiplex PCR; TCRdb lists only in-frame clones, some missing. The table includes roughly 88,000 clones, more than 75% detected once. Trimming removed 1 base at V and 4 bases at J, with 17 bases between. Germline values: CDR1 SGHDT, CDR2 YYEEEE. CDR3 length: 16 residues. This sample was taken from a study of OX40 agonist ivuxolimab in advanced cancers. Whole-study context: Of mixed ages from 23 to 79 and averaging roughly 60 years, the group was about 80% male. Prior anti-PD-1, anti-PD-L1 or anti-CTLA-4 therapy did not bar entry, and 40% to 45% had some. Broader study findings: The antigens recognized by the expanded peripheral T cells, that is their antigen specificity, were not determined.

No patient had autoimmune disease or received systemic immunosuppression. The chain links TRBV5-6 to TRBJ1-2, with no clear D. This TCR was sampled from an adult with an advanced solid tumor such as melanoma, head and neck, liver or kidney cancer. Sequences were derived from CD4+ or CD8+ T cells sorted from blood, sampled in a trial of the OX40 agonist ivuxolimab. Written as DNA, the CDR3 is TGTGCCAGCAGCTTGTTTGGGGTCGGGTGGCCCTATGGCTACACCTTC. Amino acid sequence: CASSLFGVGWPYGYTF.